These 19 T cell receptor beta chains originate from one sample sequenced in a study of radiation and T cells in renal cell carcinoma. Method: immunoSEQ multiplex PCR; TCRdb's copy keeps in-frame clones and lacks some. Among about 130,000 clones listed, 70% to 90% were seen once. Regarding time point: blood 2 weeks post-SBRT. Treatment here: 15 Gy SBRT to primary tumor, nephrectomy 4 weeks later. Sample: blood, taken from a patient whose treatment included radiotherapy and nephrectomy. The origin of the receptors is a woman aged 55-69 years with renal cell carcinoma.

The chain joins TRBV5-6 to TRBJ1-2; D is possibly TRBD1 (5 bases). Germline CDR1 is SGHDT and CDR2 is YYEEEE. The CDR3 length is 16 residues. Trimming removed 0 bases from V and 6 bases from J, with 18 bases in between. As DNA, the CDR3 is TGTGCCAGCAGCTTGGGAAAGGGGTACGAAGAGGATGGCTACACCTTC. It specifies CASSLGKGYEEDGYTF. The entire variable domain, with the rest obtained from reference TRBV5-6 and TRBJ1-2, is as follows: DAGVTQSPTHLIKTRGQQVTLRCSPKSGHDTVSWYQQALGQGPQFIFQYYEEEERQRGNFPDRFSGHQFPNYSSELNVNALLLGDSALYLCASSLGKGYEEDGYTFGSGTRLTVV.

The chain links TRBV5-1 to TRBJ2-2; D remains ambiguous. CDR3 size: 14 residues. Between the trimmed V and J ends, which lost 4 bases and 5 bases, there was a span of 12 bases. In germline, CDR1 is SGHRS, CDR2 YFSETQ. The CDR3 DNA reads TGCGCCAGCAGCCCCCAAATCATGACCGGGGAGCTGTTTTTT. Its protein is CASSPQIMTGELFF.

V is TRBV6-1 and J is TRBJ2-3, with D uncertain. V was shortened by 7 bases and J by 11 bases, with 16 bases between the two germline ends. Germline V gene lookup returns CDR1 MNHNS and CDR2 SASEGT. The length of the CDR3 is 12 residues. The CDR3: CASTSAEVGQYF. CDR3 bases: TGTGCCAGCACCTCAGCCGAGGTGGGGCAGTATTTT.

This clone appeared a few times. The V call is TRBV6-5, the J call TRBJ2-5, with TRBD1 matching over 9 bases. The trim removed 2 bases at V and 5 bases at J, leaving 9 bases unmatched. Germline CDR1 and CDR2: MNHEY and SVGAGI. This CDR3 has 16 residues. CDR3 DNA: TGTGCCAGCAGTTACCAGCGGGACAGGGTGGCGGAGACCCAGTACTTC. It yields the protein CASSYQRDRVAETQYF.

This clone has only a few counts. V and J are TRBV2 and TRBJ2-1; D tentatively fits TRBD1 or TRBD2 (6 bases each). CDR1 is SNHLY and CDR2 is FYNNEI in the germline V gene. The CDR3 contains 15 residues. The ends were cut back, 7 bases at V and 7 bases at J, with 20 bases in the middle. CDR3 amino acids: CASTPRGVLPNEQFF. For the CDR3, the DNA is TGTGCCAGCACCCCGAGGGGGGTCTTACCAAATGAGCAGTTCTTC.

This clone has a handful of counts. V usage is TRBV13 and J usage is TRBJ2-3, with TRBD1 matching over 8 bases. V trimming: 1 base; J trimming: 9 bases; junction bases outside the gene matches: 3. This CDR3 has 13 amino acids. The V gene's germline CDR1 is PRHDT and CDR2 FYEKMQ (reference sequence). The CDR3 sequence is CASSLATGGTQYF. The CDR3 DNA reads TGTGCCAGCAGCTTAGCAACAGGGGGAACGCAGTATTTT.

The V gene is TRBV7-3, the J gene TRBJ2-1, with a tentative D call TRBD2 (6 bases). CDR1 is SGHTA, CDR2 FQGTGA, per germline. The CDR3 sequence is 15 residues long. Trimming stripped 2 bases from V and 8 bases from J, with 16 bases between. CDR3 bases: TGTGCCAGCAGCTTAGGGAGGTTGGGGCCCTATGAGCAGTTCTTC. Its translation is CASSLGRLGPYEQFF.

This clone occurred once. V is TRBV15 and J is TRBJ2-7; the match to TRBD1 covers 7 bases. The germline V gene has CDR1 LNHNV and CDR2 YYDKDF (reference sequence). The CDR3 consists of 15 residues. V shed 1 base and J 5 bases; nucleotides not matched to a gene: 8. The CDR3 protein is CATSRANRGENEQYF. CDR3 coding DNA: TGTGCCACCAGCAGAGCTAACAGGGGCGAAAACGAGCAGTACTTC.

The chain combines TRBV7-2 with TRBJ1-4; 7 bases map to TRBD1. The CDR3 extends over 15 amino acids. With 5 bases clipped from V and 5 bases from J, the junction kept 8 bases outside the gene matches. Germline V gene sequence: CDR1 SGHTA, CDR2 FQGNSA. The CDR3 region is CASSPGQALNEKLFF. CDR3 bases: TGTGCCAGCAGCCCAGGACAGGCCTTAAATGAAAAACTGTTTTTT. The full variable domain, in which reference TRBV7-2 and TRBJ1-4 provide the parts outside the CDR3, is GAGVSQSPSNKVTEKGKDVELRCDPISGHTALYWYRQSLGQGLEFLIYFQGNSAPDKSGLPSDRFSAERTGGSVSTLTIQRTQQEDSAVYLCASSPGQALNEKLFFGSGTQLSVL.

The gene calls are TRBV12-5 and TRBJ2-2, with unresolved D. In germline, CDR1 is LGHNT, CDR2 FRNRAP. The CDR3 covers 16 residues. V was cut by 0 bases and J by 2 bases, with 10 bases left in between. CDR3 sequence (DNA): TGTGCTAGTGGTTTGGTGTCGACACTAAACACCGGGGAGCTGTTTTTT. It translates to CASGLVSTLNTGELFF.

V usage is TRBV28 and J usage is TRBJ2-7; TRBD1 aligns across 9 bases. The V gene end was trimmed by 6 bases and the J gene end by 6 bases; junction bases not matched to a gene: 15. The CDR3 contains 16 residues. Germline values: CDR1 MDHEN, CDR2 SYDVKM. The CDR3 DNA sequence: TGTGCCAGCAGCAGCTTTCCAACCGGGACAGGGAGCGAGCAGTACTTC. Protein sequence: CASSSFPTGTGSEQYF.

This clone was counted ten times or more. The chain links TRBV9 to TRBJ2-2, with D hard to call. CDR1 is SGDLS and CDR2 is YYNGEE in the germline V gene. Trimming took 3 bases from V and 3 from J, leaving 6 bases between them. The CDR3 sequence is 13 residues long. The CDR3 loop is CASSAYDTGELFF. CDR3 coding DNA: TGTGCCAGCAGCGCCTATGACACCGGGGAGCTGTTTTTT.

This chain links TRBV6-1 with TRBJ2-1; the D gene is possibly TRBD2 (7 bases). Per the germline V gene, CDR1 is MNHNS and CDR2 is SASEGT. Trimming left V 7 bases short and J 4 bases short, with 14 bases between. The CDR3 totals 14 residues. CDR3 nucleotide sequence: TGTGCCAGCAATGCCGGGGGGCCTTACAATGAGCAGTTCTTC. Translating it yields CASNAGGPYNEQFF.

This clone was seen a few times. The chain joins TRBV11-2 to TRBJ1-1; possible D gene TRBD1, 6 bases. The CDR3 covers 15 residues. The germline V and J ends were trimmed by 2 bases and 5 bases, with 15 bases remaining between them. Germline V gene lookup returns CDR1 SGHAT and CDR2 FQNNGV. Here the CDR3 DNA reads TGTGCCAGCAGCTTAACTTCGGGGGGGCCTACTGAAGCTTTCTTT. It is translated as CASSLTSGGPTEAFF.

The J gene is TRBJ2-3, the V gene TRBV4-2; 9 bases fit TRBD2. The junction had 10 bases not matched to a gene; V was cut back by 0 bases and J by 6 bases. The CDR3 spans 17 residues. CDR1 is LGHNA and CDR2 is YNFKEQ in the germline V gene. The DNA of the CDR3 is TGTGCCAGCAGCCAAGAGCCGGCGGGGGGGCCTGCGGATACGCAGTATTTT. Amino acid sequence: CASSQEPAGGPADTQYF.

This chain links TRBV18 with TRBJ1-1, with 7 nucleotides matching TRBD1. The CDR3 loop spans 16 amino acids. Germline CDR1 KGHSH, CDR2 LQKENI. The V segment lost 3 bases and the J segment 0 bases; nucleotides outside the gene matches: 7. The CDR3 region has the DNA TGTGCCAGCTCACCCTCCGGGACAGCCGTGAACACTGAAGCTTTCTTT. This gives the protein CASSPSGTAVNTEAFF.

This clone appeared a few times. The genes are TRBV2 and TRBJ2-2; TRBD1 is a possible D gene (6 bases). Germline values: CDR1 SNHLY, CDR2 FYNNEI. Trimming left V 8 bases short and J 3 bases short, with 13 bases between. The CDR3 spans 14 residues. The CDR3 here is CASGGGRYTGELFF. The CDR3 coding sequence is TGTGCCAGCGGGGGCGGGCGCTACACCGGGGAGCTGTTTTTT.

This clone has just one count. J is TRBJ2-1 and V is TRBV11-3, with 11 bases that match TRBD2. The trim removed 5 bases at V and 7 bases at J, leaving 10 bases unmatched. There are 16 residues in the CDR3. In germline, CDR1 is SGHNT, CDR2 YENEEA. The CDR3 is CASSLLAGGRENEQFF. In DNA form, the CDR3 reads TGTGCCAGCAGCCTCTTAGCGGGAGGGCGGGAAAATGAGCAGTTCTTC.

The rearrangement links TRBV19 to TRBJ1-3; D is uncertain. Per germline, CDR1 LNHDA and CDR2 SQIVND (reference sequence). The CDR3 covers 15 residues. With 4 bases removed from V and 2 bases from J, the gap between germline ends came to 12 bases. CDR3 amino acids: CASSTQKVPGNTIYF. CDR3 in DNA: TGTGCCAGTAGTACCCAAAAGGTCCCTGGAAACACCATATATTTT.